This TCR beta chain is drawn from a study of cytomegalovirus exposure and HLA in healthy donors. Findings of the study overall: The study put 160 or so TCR beta chains on its list as cytomegalovirus-associated.

A word on this clone: Its antigen remains unidentified.

TCRdb keeps only in-frame clones here, not all; method: immunoSEQ multiplex PCR. The sample has 150,000 to 200,000 clones, around 84% seen once. The donors were in the approximately 110-subject validation cohort; that cohort was separate from the roughly 660-subject first cohort. The CDR3 is 13 residues long. The germline gives CDR1 SGHNT, CDR2 YENEEA. V was cut by 6 bases and J by 5 bases, with 13 bases left in between. This clonotype originated in a man younger than 35 in good health and CMV-seropositive. The sample consisted of PBMCs. This chain uses TRBV11-3 with TRBJ1-1; D unclear. CDR3 sequence: CASRYGVGTEAFF. CDR3 in DNA: TGTGCCAGCAGGTACGGGGTGGGTACTGAAGCTTTCTTT.